This record covers a single T cell receptor (beta chain). Its antigen is unidentified. Assay used: immunoSEQ multiplex PCR; TCRdb lists only in-frame clones, some missing. The sample gives approximately 89,000 clones, 75% to 95% of which show up once; approximately 16% is in the top ten. The source of the sample is a study of graft-versus-host responses after intestinal transplantation. Study-wide context: Recipients obtained multivisceral, liver-intestinal, or isolated intestinal transplants. Findings and caveats of the study: Some patients had graft-donor T cell macrochimerism. In their allografts, the ratios of graft-versus-host to host-versus-graft T cell clones were high. Association was observed between peak circulating GvH clone levels and early post-transplant HvG declines. Recipient marrow held GvH clones, some first seen in ileum or blood.

Germline V gene lookup returns CDR1 MGHDK and CDR2 SYGVNS. The CDR3 has 13 amino acids. The trim removed 4 bases at V and 4 bases at J, leaving 4 bases unmatched. This sequence joins TRBV25-1 and TRBJ2-7; 7 bases agree with TRBD2. The sequencing here drew on PBMCs, taken just under 460 days after intestinal transplant. This TCR was sampled from a human patient who received an intestinal transplant, so some T cells may come from the graft donor. DNA of the CDR3: TGTGCCAGCAGTGCCAGCGGGGTATACGAGCAGTACTTC. Its protein is CASSASGVYEQYF.